The clone carrying this T cell receptor beta chain has a count of ten or more. CDR1 is SGHRS and CDR2 is YFSETQ in the germline V gene. The CDR3 runs to 16 residues. The J segment lost 0 bases and the V segment lost 1 base, leaving 4 bases of the junction unmatched. The data stem from a study of read filtering for tumor transcriptome and immune sequencing. From approximately 430 ng of RNA, a library with molecular barcoded alpha/delta and beta/gamma adaptors was made. One entry per CDR3 protein results from TCRdb running MiXCR on the reads. The sample includes some 130,000 distinct CDR3 sequences, around 14% seen only once; the top ten take 7.5% to 10%.

Sequencing was performed on a population of CD138-negative cells sorted from bone marrow. This sequence joins TRBV5-1 and TRBJ2-1; 7 nucleotides agree with TRBD2. The receptor was isolated from a donor at least 40 years old with multiple myeloma. CDR3 loop: CASSLLLASSYNEQFF. For the CDR3, the DNA is TGCGCCAGCAGCTTGCTACTAGCGAGCTCCTACAATGAGCAGTTCTTC. Together with reference TRBV5-1 and TRBJ2-1, the CDR3 gives the full variable domain: KAGVTQTPRYLIKTRGQQVTLSCSPISGHRSVSWYQQTPGQGLQFLFEYFSETQRNKGNFPGRFSGRQFSNSRSEMNVSTLELGDSALYLCASSLLLASSYNEQFFGPGTRLTVL.